This entry lists 21 T cell receptor beta chains sequenced from one sample in a study of T cells after yellow fever vaccination. TCRdb passed the 5' RACE reads through MiXCR, listing each CDR3 protein once. The table lists 240,000 or so distinct CDR3 sequences, 6% to 7.5% of them singletons. The specimen comprised CD4+ T cells sorted from PBMCs, sampled 15 days after the yellow fever booster vaccination. These receptors were obtained from a man aged 25 to 45 who received the YFV17D yellow fever vaccine.

This clonotype was picked up a small number of times. The chain couples TRBV24-1 to TRBJ2-3, with D hard to call. V was pared by 2 bases and J by 4 bases, with 15 bases between. From germline, CDR1 is KGHDR and CDR2 SFDVKD. The CDR3 contains 16 residues. The CDR3 reads CATSDSPGFGADTQYF. Written as DNA, the CDR3 is TGTGCCACCAGTGATTCACCAGGATTTGGCGCAGATACGCAGTATTTT.

This clonotype was detected only a few times. CDR3 residues: CASSEEFEAFF. Written as DNA, the CDR3 is TGTGCCAGCAGTGAGGAATTTGAAGCTTTCTTT. The chain combines TRBV6-1 with TRBJ1-1; unclear D gene. Germline loops: CDR1 MNHNS, CDR2 SASEGT. V lost 3 bases, J lost 7 bases, and 6 bases lay in between. The CDR3 spans 11 residues.

The chain couples TRBV20-1 to TRBJ1-6; 10 nucleotides line up with TRBD1. Germline CDR1 and CDR2: DFQATT and SNEGSKA (reference sequence). The CDR3 is made up of 19 amino acids. V lost 0 bases, J lost 4 bases, and 12 bases stayed unmatched. The CDR3 reads CSARDPIQGQGRYNSPLHF. The CDR3 nucleotides are TGCAGTGCTAGAGATCCCATCCAGGGACAGGGGAGGTATAATTCACCCCTCCACTTT.

The J gene is TRBJ1-3, the V gene TRBV7-9; D gene uncertain. The CDR3 totals 15 residues. CDR1 is SEHNR, CDR2 FQNEAQ, per germline (reference sequence). V lost 5 bases and J lost 4, with 15 bases in between. CDR3 DNA: TGTGCCAGCAGCCAAACATTTTTACAGGGAAACACCATATATTTT. Translation: CASSQTFLQGNTIYF.

This chain links TRBV6-4 with TRBJ2-2; weak D call: TRBD2 (5 bases). Germline V gives CDR1 MRHNA, CDR2 SNTAGT. The CDR3 loop spans 15 amino acids. The ends were cut back, 6 bases at V and 4 bases at J, with 15 bases in the middle. Written as DNA, the CDR3 is TGTGCCAGCAGCCGGTCGATCGGGGTCACCGGGGAGCTGTTTTTT. Translating gives CASSRSIGVTGELFF.

In the case of this clonotype: The junction and the germline gene differ at one end; a read error may be behind it. The chain carries TRBV20-1 and TRBJ2-2; unclear D gene. The germline V gene has CDR1 DFQATT and CDR2 SNEGSKA (reference sequence). The CDR3 extends over 15 amino acids. CDR3 sequence reads: CSDRDRRQNTGELFF. The CDR3 coding sequence is TGCAGTGATAGAGATCGGCGGCAGAACACCGGGGAGCTGTTTTTT.

This clonotype has more than one count but fewer than ten. V and J are TRBV20-1 and TRBJ2-7; D is possibly TRBD1 or TRBD2 (5 bases each). With 6 bases removed from V and 3 bases from J, the gap between germline ends came to 15 bases. Germline loops: CDR1 DFQATT, CDR2 SNEGSKA (reference sequence). The length of the CDR3 is 13 residues. CDR3 DNA sequence: TGCAGTGCCCACCCGGGACCCAACTACGAGCAGTACTTC. This sequence encodes CSAHPGPNYEQYF.

This clonotype was picked up many times. V usage is TRBV19 and J usage is TRBJ2-1; D gene ambiguous. The CDR3 has 13 amino acids. Trimming removed 3 bases at V and 7 bases at J, with 10 bases between. Germline CDR1 and CDR2: LNHDA and SQIVND (reference sequence). The DNA of the CDR3 is TGTGCCAGTAGTATCTCTATTTTAAATGAGCAGTTCTTC. The encoded protein is CASSISILNEQFF.

This clonotype showed up just a few times. The V gene is TRBV9, the J gene TRBJ2-7; 8 positions match TRBD1. CDR3 length: 14 residues. With 0 bases clipped from V and 7 bases from J, the junction kept 6 bases outside the gene matches. Germline CDR1 is SGDLS and CDR2 is YYNGEE. CDR3 sequence reads: CASSVGQGPAEQYF. DNA for the CDR3: TGTGCCAGCAGCGTAGGACAGGGGCCAGCGGAGCAGTACTTC.

This clonotype was counted at least ten times. An end of the junction differs from the germline gene, which may be a read error. This chain uses TRBV10-1 with TRBJ2-7; a weak D match, TRBD2 (6 bases). The CDR3 runs 13 residues. Germline lookup yields CDR1 WNHNN and CDR2 SYGVQD (reference sequence). The CDR3 DNA is TGTGCCAGCAGTCCCGGGACTGGGTACGAGCAGTACTTC. This sequence encodes CASSPGTGYEQYF.

Many counts were recorded for this clonotype. V gene TRBV5-1 combines with J gene TRBJ2-3; 8 bases are a match to TRBD1. After removal of 4 bases from V and 0 bases from J, the junction contained 7 bases not matched to a gene. The germline gives CDR1 SGHRS, CDR2 YFSETQ. The length of the CDR3 is 16 residues. CDR3 residues: CASSGGTGKSTDTQYF. DNA for the CDR3: TGCGCCAGCAGCGGGGGGACAGGCAAAAGCACAGATACGCAGTATTTT. The entire variable domain, with the rest obtained from reference TRBV5-1 and TRBJ2-3, is as follows: KAGVTQTPRYLIKTRGQQVTLSCSPISGHRSVSWYQQTPGQGLQFLFEYFSETQRNKGNFPGRFSGRQFSNSRSEMNVSTLELGDSALYLCASSGGTGKSTDTQYFGPGTRLTVL.

Turning to this clonotype: The junction differs from germline at one of its ends, possibly a read error. The rearrangement links TRBV20-1 to TRBJ2-3; D ambiguous. Germline loops: CDR1 DFQATT, CDR2 SNEGSKA (reference sequence). The CDR3 has 16 amino acids. For the CDR3, the DNA is TGCAATGCTAATTCTTTAGGGCGTGCTAGCACAGATACGCAGTATTTT. Encoded protein: CNANSLGRASTDTQYF.

The table lists this clonotype with many counts. The chain is built from TRBV29-1 and TRBJ2-2; D unclear. Deletions cut 3 bases from V and 1 base from J, with 3 bases between. Germline values: CDR1 SQVTM, CDR2 ANQGSEA. The length of the CDR3 is 12 residues. Here the CDR3 reads CSVDRNTGELFF. The CDR3 bases are TGCAGCGTTGATAGGAACACCGGGGAGCTGTTTTTT.

The chain links TRBV18 to TRBJ1-5; D gene unclear. V gave up 2 bases and J gave up 7 bases, with 9 bases separating them. The CDR3 length is 13 residues. The germline V gene encodes CDR1 KGHSH and CDR2 LQKENI. The CDR3 region is CASSPGDGQPQHF. CDR3 coding DNA: TGTGCCAGCTCACCAGGGGATGGCCAGCCCCAGCATTTT. The entire variable domain, with the rest obtained from reference TRBV18 and TRBJ1-5, is as follows: NAGVMQNPRHLVRRRGQEARLRCSPMKGHSHVYWYRQLPEEGLKFMVYLQKENIIDESGMPKERFSAEFPKEGPSILRIQQVVRGDSAAYFCASSPGDGQPQHFGDGTRLSIL.

This clonotype showed up many times. The chain employs TRBV29-1 and TRBJ1-1, with D hard to call. V lost 6 bases to trimming and J lost 4 bases, with 12 bases between them. The CDR3 consists of 12 residues. The germline gives CDR1 SQVTM, CDR2 ANQGSEA. For the CDR3, the DNA is TGCAGCGTCTCTTTACTGGGCACTGAAGCTTTCTTT. This translates into CSVSLLGTEAFF. Supplemented by reference TRBV29-1 and TRBJ1-1, the full variable domain reads SAVISQKPSRDICQRGTSLTIQCQVDSQVTMMFWYRQQPGQSLTLIATANQGSEATYESGFVIDKFPISRPNLTFSTLTVSNMSPEDSSIYLCSVSLLGTEAFFGQGTRLTVV.

This clonotype was counted ten times or more. The J gene is TRBJ1-2, the V gene TRBV12-3 or TRBV12-4; D uncertain. The V and J ends lost 3 bases and 4 bases respectively, with 12 bases between them. The CDR3 covers 14 residues. The CDR3 protein is CASSFRRQLYGYTF. For the CDR3, the DNA is TGTGCCAGCAGTTTCAGGCGGCAACTCTATGGCTACACCTTC.

This clonotype was counted ten times or more. This chain connects TRBV7-2 to TRBJ2-7; 8 bases map to TRBD2. With V trimmed by 5 bases and J by 1 base, 7 bases remained unmatched. CDR1 and CDR2 (germline): SGHTA, FQGNSA. CDR3 size: 15 residues. CDR3 residues: CASSVRPSGSYEQYF. The CDR3 DNA reads TGTGCCAGCAGCGTAAGACCTAGCGGGTCCTACGAGCAGTACTTC.

The CDR3 DNA follows: TGTGCCAGCAGCTCGCACAGGGGGCCCTACTACGAGCAGTACTTC. Residues: CASSSHRGPYYEQYF. The chain has TRBV7-2 and TRBJ2-7, with 9 bases lining up with TRBD1. V trimming: 4 bases; J trimming: 3 bases; junction bases outside the gene matches: 7. The CDR3 is 15 residues long. CDR1 is SGHTA, CDR2 FQGNSA, per germline.

The CDR3 loop is CASSTLAGGGNEQFF. CDR3 bases: TGCGCCAGCAGCACCTTAGCGGGGGGTGGGAATGAGCAGTTCTTC. V and J are TRBV5-1 and TRBJ2-1, with 10 bases lining up with TRBD2. Germline lookup yields CDR1 SGHRS and CDR2 YFSETQ. This CDR3 contains 15 residues. With V trimmed by 4 bases and J by 7 bases, 8 bases remained unmatched.

The rearrangement links TRBV29-1 to TRBJ2-7; D is unresolved. Trimming removed 0 bases from V and 3 bases from J, with 9 bases in between. Germline V lookup: CDR1 SQVTM, CDR2 ANQGSEA. This CDR3 comprises 13 residues. The CDR3 reads CSVEDGESYEQYF. CDR3 nucleotide sequence: TGCAGCGTTGAAGATGGGGAAAGCTACGAGCAGTACTTC.

This clonotype turned up a few times. The V call is TRBV11-2, the J call TRBJ2-5; D gene unclear. V lost 6 bases, J lost 5 bases, and 10 bases lay in between. The CDR3 sequence is 12 residues long. Per the germline V gene, CDR1 is SGHAT and CDR2 is FQNNGV. This CDR3 reads CASSFARETQYF. The CDR3 DNA reads TGTGCCAGCAGTTTCGCAAGGGAGACCCAGTACTTC. Looking up the rest from reference TRBV11-2 and TRBJ2-5 gives the full variable domain: EAGVAQSPRYKIIEKRQSVAFWCNPISGHATLYWYQQILGQGPKLLIQFQNNGVVDDSQLPKDRFSAERLKGVDSTLKIQPAKLEDSAVYLCASSFARETQYFGPGTRLLVL.